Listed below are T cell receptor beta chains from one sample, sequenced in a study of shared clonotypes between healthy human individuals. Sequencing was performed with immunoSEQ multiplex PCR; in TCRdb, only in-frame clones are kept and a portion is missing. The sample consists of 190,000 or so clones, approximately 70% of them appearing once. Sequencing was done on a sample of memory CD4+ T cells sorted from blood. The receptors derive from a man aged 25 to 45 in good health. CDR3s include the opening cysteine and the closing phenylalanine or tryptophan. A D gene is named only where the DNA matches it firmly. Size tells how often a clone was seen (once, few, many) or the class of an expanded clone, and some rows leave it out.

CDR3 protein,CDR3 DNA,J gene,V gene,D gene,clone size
CASSIRGQPDPKASYEQYF,TGTGCCAGCAGCATTAGGGGACAGCCAGATCCAAAAGCATCATACGAGCAGTACTTC,TRBJ2-7,TRBV7-2,TRBD1,few
CASSKMSSAGQEVQPQHF,TGTGCCAGCAGTAAGATGTCGTCGGCGGGACAGGAGGTTCAGCCCCAGCATTTT,TRBJ1-5,TRBV7-8,TRBD1,-
CASSPRLGEQFF,TGTGCCAGCAGCCCCCGGCTGGGTGAGCAGTTCTTC,TRBJ2-1,TRBV5-6,-,-
CASSDSGQLGQPQHF,TGTGCCAGCAGTGACTCCGGACAGCTCGGTCAGCCCCAGCATTTT,TRBJ1-5,TRBV6-4,-,-
CAGRLGTEAFF,TGTGCCGGGCGGTTGGGCACTGAAGCTTTCTTT,TRBJ1-1,TRBV6-1,-,-
CASSDSMAGSYNEQFF,TGTGCCAGCAGTGACTCGATGGCGGGATCCTACAATGAGCAGTTCTTC,TRBJ2-1,TRBV6-4,-,-
CASSIQGTYGYTF,TGTGCCAGCAGTATACAGGGGACCTATGGCTACACCTTC,TRBJ1-2,TRBV6-5,TRBD1,-
CASSSLPPGGETQYF,TGTGCCAGCAGTTCTTTACCTCCAGGGGGGGAGACCCAGTACTTC,TRBJ2-5,TRBV28,-,once
CATSPGGLTDTQYF,TGTGCCACCAGCCCGGGGGGCCTCACAGATACGCAGTATTTT,TRBJ2-3,TRBV15,-,-
CASSGRTLMGVYEQYF,TGTGCCAGCAGCGGCCGGACTCTAATGGGCGTGTACGAGCAGTACTTC,TRBJ2-7,TRBV7-9,-,many
CASSLRRNSYEQYF,TGTGCCAGCAGCTTAAGAAGGAACTCCTACGAGCAGTACTTC,TRBJ2-7,TRBV13,-,-
CAIRPGTGDNEQFF,TGTGCCATCAGACCCGGGACAGGGGACAATGAGCAGTTCTTC,TRBJ2-1,TRBV10-3,TRBD1,-
CASSLYRLNTEAFF,TGTGCCAGCAGTTTGTACAGGCTGAACACTGAAGCTTTCTTT,TRBJ1-1,TRBV28,-,-
CASSESGNPSYEQYF,TGCGCCAGCAGTGAGAGCGGGAATCCCTCCTACGAGCAGTACTTC,TRBJ2-7,TRBV10-1,TRBD2,-
CASSLSNDWDTQYF,TGTGCCAGCAGCTTATCCAATGATTGGGATACGCAGTATTTT,TRBJ2-3,TRBV7-2,-,-